The 8 T cell receptor beta chains below were found in one sample sequenced in a study of shared clonotypes between healthy human individuals. Sequenced by immunoSEQ multiplex PCR; TCRdb stores in-frame clones only, minus some. Of roughly 1 million clones listed, about three quarters are singletons. The material sequenced was memory CD4+ T cells sorted from blood. Subset denoted: CD45RA-negative fraction. The receptors come from a young man in good health.

J is TRBJ1-6 and V is TRBV5-4; perhaps TRBD1 as D (6 bases). Germline V lookup: CDR1 SGHNT, CDR2 YYREEE (reference sequence). This CDR3 is built from 16 residues. V lost 2 bases and J lost 9, with 18 bases in between. The CDR3 loop reads CASSLRSGGRVSPLHF. The DNA of the CDR3 is TGTGCCAGCAGCTTAAGGTCGGGGGGCCGGGTTTCACCCCTCCACTTT.

This clone was detected only a few times. The chain recombines TRBV29-1 with TRBJ2-3; tentatively, D is TRBD2 (5 bases). V was trimmed by 7 bases and J by 6 bases, leaving 14 bases between them. There are 12 residues in the CDR3. CDR1 and CDR2 from the germline V gene are SQVTM and ANQGSEA. CDR3 coding DNA: TGCAGCGCGGGGAAATTGGGGGATACGCAGTATTTT. This encodes CSAGKLGDTQYF.

V is TRBV12-1 and J is TRBJ2-7; the table gives TRBD2 as D, unverified against the DNA. TRBV12-1 has pseudogene status. The CDR3 consists of 17 residues. The CDR3 DNA sequence: TGTGCCAGCATCCCGCCCTTCCTAGCGGGGCGTTTCTACGAGCAGTACTTC. Its translation is CASIPPFLAGRFYEQYF.

The rearrangement links TRBV2 to TRBJ1-1; tentatively, D is TRBD1 (5 bases). V shed 4 bases and J shed 6 bases, with 15 bases lying between them. This CDR3 contains 14 residues. Germline V gives CDR1 SNHLY, CDR2 FYNNEI. As DNA, the CDR3 is TGTGCCAGCAGTGCGATGGGGGGACTCTCTGAAGCTTTCTTT. The encoded protein is CASSAMGGLSEAFF.

This clone appeared a few times. This sequence joins TRBV7-2 and TRBJ2-2; 8 nucleotides align to TRBD1. The V gene's germline CDR1 is SGHTA and CDR2 FQGNSA. Losses at the gene ends were 5 bases for V and 6 bases for J; bases not matched to a gene: 8. CDR3 length: 15 amino acids. CDR3 region: CASSEGQGAAGELFF. In nucleotides, the CDR3 is TGTGCCAGCAGCGAGGGTCAGGGGGCCGCCGGGGAGCTGTTTTTT.

Points on this clone: The sample carries other DNA sequences with the same CDR3. This rearrangement joins TRBV9 to TRBJ2-1, with 10 bases aligning to TRBD2. This CDR3 has 15 amino acids. Trimming cost V 2 bases and J 3 bases; bases outside gene matches: 2. Germline V gives CDR1 SGDLS, CDR2 YYNGEE. CDR3 nucleotides: TGTGCCAGCAGCGTGGCTAGCGGGGGCTACAATGAGCAGTTCTTC. Translating gives CASSVASGGYNEQFF.

Only a few counts were recorded for this clone. Other DNA sequences in the same sample also yield this CDR3. This sequence joins TRBV5-1 and TRBJ2-5; 8 bases fit TRBD2. Losses at the gene ends were 4 bases for V and 3 bases for J; bases not matched to a gene: 5. Germline V lookup: CDR1 SGHRS, CDR2 YFSETQ. This CDR3 region has 14 residues. This chain's CDR3 is CASSPRGGEETQYF. As DNA, the CDR3 is TGCGCCAGCAGCCCCCGGGGGGGAGAAGAGACCCAGTACTTC.

The V gene is TRBV27, the J gene TRBJ2-3; 9 positions agree with TRBD1. V was clipped by 5 bases and J by 5 bases; unmatched bases: 8. The germline gives CDR1 MNHEY, CDR2 SMNVEV (reference sequence). The CDR3 has 15 amino acids. This chain's CDR3 is CASSRTGAWIDTQYF. In nucleotides, the CDR3 is TGTGCCAGCAGTAGGACAGGGGCGTGGATAGATACGCAGTATTTT.